The 15 T cell receptor beta chains listed next were all sequenced from one sample in a study of blood T cell repertoires in COVID-19. Generated by immunoSEQ multiplex PCR, the TCRdb table keeps only in-frame clones and is missing some. The sample has roughly 97,000 clones; less than 95% are singletons. Source material: peripheral blood. The origin of the receptors is a man aged 60-69 years with acute or convalescent COVID-19.

The chain joins TRBV6-1 to TRBJ2-2; D gene ambiguous. Deletions cut 2 bases from V and 1 base from J, with 8 bases between. The germline V gene has CDR1 MNHNS and CDR2 SASEGT. The CDR3 has 15 amino acids. The CDR3 region is CASSEQVVNTGELFF. The CDR3 DNA reads as TGTGCCAGCAGTGAACAGGTAGTGAACACCGGGGAGCTGTTTTTT.

This chain links TRBV30 with TRBJ1-1; D not certain. Germline V gives CDR1 GTSNPN, CDR2 SVGIG (reference sequence). V lost 3 bases and J lost 5, with 13 bases in between. This CDR3 is built from 13 residues. The CDR3 sequence: CAWSREIFTEAFF. DNA for the CDR3: TGTGCCTGGAGCCGGGAGATTTTTACTGAAGCTTTCTTT. Looking up the rest from reference TRBV30 and TRBJ1-1 gives the full variable domain: SQTIHQWPATLVQPVGSPLSLECTVEGTSNPNLYWYRQAAGRGLQLLFYSVGIGQISSEVPQNLSASRPQDRQFILSSKKLLLSDSGFYLCAWSREIFTEAFFGQGTRLTVV.

The chain has TRBV7-2 and TRBJ2-1; 7 bases align to TRBD1. CDR1 and CDR2 (germline): SGHTA, FQGNSA. The V segment lost 6 bases and the J segment 6 bases; nucleotides outside the gene matches: 8. The length of the CDR3 is 14 residues. CDR3 nucleotide sequence: TGTGCCAGCAGTGAACAGGGGAAATCCAATGAGCAGTTCTTC. Its protein is CASSEQGKSNEQFF. Variable domain in full (rest from reference TRBV7-2 and TRBJ2-1): GAGVSQSPSNKVTEKGKDVELRCDPISGHTALYWYRQSLGQGLEFLIYFQGNSAPDKSGLPSDRFSAERTGGSVSTLTIQRTQQEDSAVYLCASSEQGKSNEQFFGPGTRLTVL.

This clone is a singleton in its sample. The chain uses TRBV28 and TRBJ2-5; TRBD2 aligns across 16 bases. Germline loops: CDR1 MDHEN, CDR2 SYDVKM. After removal of 7 bases from V and 8 bases from J, the junction contained 13 bases not matched to a gene. The CDR3 extends over 17 amino acids. The CDR3 spells CASNSGLAGGALGTQYF. The DNA of the CDR3 is TGTGCCAGCAACTCGGGACTAGCGGGGGGGGCCCTCGGAACCCAGTACTTC.

This clone appeared a few times. CDR3 protein: CASSLDPVRSGAFF. CDR3 in DNA: TGTGCCAGCAGCTTAGACCCGGTCCGAAGCGGAGCTTTCTTT. V usage is TRBV7-9 and J usage is TRBJ1-1; D is unresolved. Germline CDR1 reads SEHNR; CDR2 reads FQNEAQ (reference sequence). V was trimmed by 1 base and J by 10 bases, leaving 16 bases between them. This CDR3 spans 14 amino acids. Using reference TRBV7-9 and TRBJ1-1 for the parts outside the CDR3, the full variable domain is DTGVSQNPRHKITKRGQNVTFRCDPISEHNRLYWYRQTLGQGPEFLTYFQNEAQLEKSRLLSDRFSAERPKGSFSTLEIQRTEQGDSAMYLCASSLDPVRSGAFFGQGTRLTVV.

The V gene is TRBV6-5, the J gene TRBJ1-5; possibly TRBD1 for D (6 bases). This CDR3 is built from 14 residues. The germline V gene has CDR1 MNHEY and CDR2 SVGAGI. Trimming pared 6 bases from V and 6 bases from J, leaving 15 bases between. The DNA for the CDR3 is TGTGCCAGCAGCCCCGGCAGGGGCGGTCAGCCCCAGCATTTT. Protein sequence: CASSPGRGGQPQHF.

CDR3 nucleotides: TGTGCCAGCAACCCTCAGGGGGCCTCCTACGAGCAGTACTTC. This codes for CASNPQGASYEQYF. V is TRBV2 and J is TRBJ2-7; TRBD1 agrees at 8 bases. V was clipped by 7 bases and J by 0 bases; unmatched bases: 5. Per the germline V gene, CDR1 is SNHLY and CDR2 is FYNNEI. The CDR3 has 14 residues.

The genes are TRBV9 and TRBJ1-3; 7 bases are a match to TRBD1. The germline CDR1 and CDR2 sequences are SGDLS and YYNGEE. J gave up 0 bases and V 0 bases, and 6 bases lay outside the gene matches. This CDR3 contains 17 residues. The CDR3 nucleotides are TGTGCCAGCAGCGTAGTAGGGGGCGGCCTCTCTGGAAACACCATATATTTT. Protein: CASSVVGGGLSGNTIYF.

The chain has TRBV18 and TRBJ2-1; 9 positions agree with TRBD2. Per the germline V gene, CDR1 is KGHSH and CDR2 is LQKENI. CDR3 length equals 16 residues. The trim removed 0 bases at V and 7 bases at J, leaving 7 bases unmatched. This CDR3 is CASSPPMRGGRNEQFF. CDR3 sequence (DNA): TGTGCCAGCTCACCACCCATGCGGGGGGGCCGAAATGAGCAGTTCTTC.

V gene TRBV5-1 combines with J gene TRBJ1-6, with a weak D call TRBD1 (6 bases). Trimming removed 4 bases from V and 11 bases from J, with 10 bases in between. The CDR3 spans 12 residues. Germline V gene data show CDR1 as SGHRS and CDR2 as YFSETQ. Here the CDR3 reads CASSQGQAPLHF. CDR3 DNA sequence: TGCGCCAGCAGCCAGGGGCAGGCACCCCTCCACTTT.

V usage is TRBV5-4 and J usage is TRBJ1-1; D might be TRBD1 (5 bases). Germline values: CDR1 SGHNT, CDR2 YYREEE (reference sequence). V lost 4 bases to trimming and J lost 0 bases, with 16 bases between them. The CDR3 extends over 16 amino acids. CDR3 protein: CASSLGGGSLNTEAFF. Here the CDR3 DNA reads TGTGCCAGCAGCCTGGGGGGGGGAAGCTTGAACACTGAAGCTTTCTTT.

The chain has TRBV6-5 and TRBJ2-3, with D perhaps matching TRBD2 (7 bases). The germline gives CDR1 MNHEY, CDR2 SVGAGI. The V end was cut by 5 bases, the J end by 5 bases, with 11 bases between. The CDR3 runs to 13 residues. This chain's CDR3 is CASSPRGQDTQYF. The CDR3 nucleotides are TGTGCCAGCAGTCCGCGGGGGCAAGATACGCAGTATTTT.

The chain links TRBV5-1 to TRBJ1-1; D possibly corresponds to TRBD1 (5 bases). Trimming removed 0 bases from V and 4 bases from J, with 16 bases in between. The CDR3 is 16 amino acids. Germline-derived CDR1 and CDR2 are SGHRS and YFSETQ. This chain's CDR3 is CASSLEQARLGTEAFF. The DNA of the CDR3 is TGCGCCAGCAGCTTGGAACAGGCCAGGTTGGGCACTGAAGCTTTCTTT.

This clone was recorded a few times. The rearrangement uses TRBV6-6 and TRBJ1-1; TRBD1 matches 7 bases. Germline CDR1 MNHNY, CDR2 SVGAGI (reference sequence). V gave up 2 bases and J gave up 6 bases; unmatched junction bases: 6. The CDR3 loop spans 14 amino acids. CDR3 in amino acids: CASSYADRVAEAFF. For the CDR3, the DNA is TGTGCCAGCAGTTACGCAGACAGGGTCGCTGAAGCTTTCTTT.

This clone appeared a single time. The CDR3 is CASSSQVGRLNTEAFF. CDR3 sequence (DNA): TGCGCCAGCAGCTCCCAAGTGGGCAGGCTGAACACTGAAGCTTTCTTT. This sequence joins TRBV5-1 and TRBJ1-1, with D uncertain. Per germline, CDR1 SGHRS and CDR2 YFSETQ. Trimming shortened V by 3 bases and J by 0 bases, and 15 bases separated the two germline ends. This CDR3 is 16 amino acids long.